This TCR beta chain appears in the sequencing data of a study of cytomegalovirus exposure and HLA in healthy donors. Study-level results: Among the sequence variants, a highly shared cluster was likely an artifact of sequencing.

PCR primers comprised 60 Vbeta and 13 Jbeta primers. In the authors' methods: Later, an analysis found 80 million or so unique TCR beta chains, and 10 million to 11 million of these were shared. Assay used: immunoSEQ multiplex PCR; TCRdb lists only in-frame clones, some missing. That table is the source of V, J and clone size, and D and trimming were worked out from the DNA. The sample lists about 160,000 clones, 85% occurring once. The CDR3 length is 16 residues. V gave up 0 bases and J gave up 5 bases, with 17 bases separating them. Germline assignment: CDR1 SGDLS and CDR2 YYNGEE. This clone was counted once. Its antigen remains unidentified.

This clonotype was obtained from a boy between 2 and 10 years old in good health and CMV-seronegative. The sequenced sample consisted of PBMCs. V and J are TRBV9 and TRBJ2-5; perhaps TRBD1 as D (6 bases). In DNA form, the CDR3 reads TGTGCCAGCAGCGTAGTGGGCAGGGGCTTCGGGGAGACCCAGTACTTC. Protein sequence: CASSVVGRGFGETQYF.